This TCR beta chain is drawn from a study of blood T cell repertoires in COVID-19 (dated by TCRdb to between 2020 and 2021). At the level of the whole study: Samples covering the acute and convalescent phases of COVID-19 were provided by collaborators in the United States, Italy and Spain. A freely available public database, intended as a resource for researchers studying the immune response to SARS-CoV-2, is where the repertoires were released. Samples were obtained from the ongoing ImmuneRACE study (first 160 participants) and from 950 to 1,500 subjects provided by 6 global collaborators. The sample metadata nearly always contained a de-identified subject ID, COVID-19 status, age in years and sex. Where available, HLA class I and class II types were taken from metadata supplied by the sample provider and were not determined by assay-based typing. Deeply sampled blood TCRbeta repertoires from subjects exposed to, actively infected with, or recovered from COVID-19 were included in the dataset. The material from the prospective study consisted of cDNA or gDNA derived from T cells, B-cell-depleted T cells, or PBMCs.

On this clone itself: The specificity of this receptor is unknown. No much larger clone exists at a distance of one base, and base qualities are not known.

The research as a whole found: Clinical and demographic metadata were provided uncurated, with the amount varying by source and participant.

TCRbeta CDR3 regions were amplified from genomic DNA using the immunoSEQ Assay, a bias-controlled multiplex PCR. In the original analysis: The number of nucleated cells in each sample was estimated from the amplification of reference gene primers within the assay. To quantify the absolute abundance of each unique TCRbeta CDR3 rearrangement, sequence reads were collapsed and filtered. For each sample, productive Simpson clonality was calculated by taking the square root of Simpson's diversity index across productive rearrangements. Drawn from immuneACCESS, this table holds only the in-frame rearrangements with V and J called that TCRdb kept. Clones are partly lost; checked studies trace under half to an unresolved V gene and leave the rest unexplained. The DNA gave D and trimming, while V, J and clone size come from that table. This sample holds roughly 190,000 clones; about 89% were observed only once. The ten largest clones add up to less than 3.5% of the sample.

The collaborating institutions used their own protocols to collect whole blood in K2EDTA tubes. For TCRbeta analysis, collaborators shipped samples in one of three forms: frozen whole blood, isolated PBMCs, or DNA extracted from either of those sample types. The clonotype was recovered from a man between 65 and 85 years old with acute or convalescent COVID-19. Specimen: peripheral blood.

The bases read TGTGCCAGCAGGACGACCCTCGCACGGGACAGTCATAATTCACCCCTCCACTTT. It specifies CASRTTLARDSHNSPLHF. Here the chain combines TRBV11-3 and TRBJ1-6; TRBD1 fits 7 bases in the junction. Measured from the cysteine to the phenylalanine, the CDR3 is 18 residues long. Of the read, only the CDR3 DNA is kept; its 54 bases are in frame from base 1. V is trimmed back by 6 bases and J by 5 bases, and the junction contains 16 bases that no gene match accounts for. For CDR1 and CDR2, the germline V gene lists SGHNT and YENEEA.